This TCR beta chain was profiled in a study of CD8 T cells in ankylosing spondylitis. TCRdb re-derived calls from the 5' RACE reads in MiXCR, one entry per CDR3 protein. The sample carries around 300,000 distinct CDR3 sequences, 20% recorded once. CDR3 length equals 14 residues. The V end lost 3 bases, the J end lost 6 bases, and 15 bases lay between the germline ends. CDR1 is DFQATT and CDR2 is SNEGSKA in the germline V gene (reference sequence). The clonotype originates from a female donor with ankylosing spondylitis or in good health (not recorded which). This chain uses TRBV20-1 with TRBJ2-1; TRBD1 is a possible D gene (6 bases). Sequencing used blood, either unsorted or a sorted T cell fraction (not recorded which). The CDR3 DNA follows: TGCAGTGCTAGGGACCCGGACAGCTCCAATGAGCAGTTCTTC. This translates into CSARDPDSSNEQFF.